Detailed here is one TCR beta chain. The antigen remains undetermined. These data come from a study of T-cell memory formation after mild COVID-19. In the study overall: Most TCR clusters belonged to a single donor.

Via MiXCR, TCRdb re-called the 5' RACE reads, giving one row per CDR3 protein. The data contain under 600,000 distinct CDR3 sequences, roughly 22% of them singletons. V lost 4 bases and J lost 6, with 19 bases in between. The CDR3 totals 16 residues. CDR1 SEHNR and CDR2 FQNEAQ come from the germline V gene (reference sequence). The study, taken as a whole, reports: Detection of some responders pre-infection suggested pre-existing cross-reactive memory T cells participated. SARS-CoV-2 specificity was not confirmed for second-wave clones peaking on day 37. Contracting clones from day 15 to 85 had balanced CD4/CD8; later expanders favoured CD4+.

The sample was PBMCs or a T cell subset sorted from them (not recorded which). This sequence originates from an adult woman who had mild COVID-19 (a few samples of this study predate the infection). Cell type and time point are not known. The chain joins TRBV7-9 to TRBJ2-1; D is unclear. This CDR3 is CASSSPGSPRLNEQFF. CDR3 coding DNA: TGTGCCAGCAGCTCCCCCGGGTCCCCCCGCCTCAATGAGCAGTTCTTC.